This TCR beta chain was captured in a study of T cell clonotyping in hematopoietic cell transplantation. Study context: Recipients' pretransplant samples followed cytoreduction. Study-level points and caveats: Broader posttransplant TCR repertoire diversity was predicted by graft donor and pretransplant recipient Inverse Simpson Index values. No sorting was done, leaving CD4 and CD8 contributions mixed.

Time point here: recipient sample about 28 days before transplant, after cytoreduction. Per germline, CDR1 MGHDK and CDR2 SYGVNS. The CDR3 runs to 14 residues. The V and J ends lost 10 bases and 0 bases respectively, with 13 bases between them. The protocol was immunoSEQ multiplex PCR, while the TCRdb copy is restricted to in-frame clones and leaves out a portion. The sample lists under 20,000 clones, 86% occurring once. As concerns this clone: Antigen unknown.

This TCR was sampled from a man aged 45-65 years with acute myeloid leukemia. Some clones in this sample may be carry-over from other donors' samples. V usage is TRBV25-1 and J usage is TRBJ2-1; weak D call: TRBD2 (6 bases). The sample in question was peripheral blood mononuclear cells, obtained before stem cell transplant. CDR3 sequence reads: CATQLAGSYNEQFF. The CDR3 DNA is TGTGCCACCCAACTAGCAGGCTCCTACAATGAGCAGTTCTTC.